Listed below are T cell receptor beta chains from one sample, sequenced in a study of metastatic and nonmetastatic thyroid tumors. Through MiXCR, TCRdb re-clonotyped the PCR reads. The sample has 72,000 or so clones; more than 15% are singletons. The sequencing sample was made of blood. The receptor set was obtained from a female donor with papillary thyroid cancer or a benign thyroid nodule (not recorded which). Some clones in this sample may be carry-over from other donors' samples. CDR3s include the opening cysteine and the closing phenylalanine or tryptophan. D genes are given only for firm matches. Size values are once, few and many counts, or a class for expanded clones, and some rows have none.

CDR3 DNA: TGTGCCAGCAGTTACCGCGACCACGAGCAGTACTTC; CDR3 protein: CASSYRDHEQYF; V gene: TRBV6-5; D gene: -; J gene: TRBJ2-7; clone size: many
CDR3 DNA: TGTGCCAGCAGCCGAGGGGGCTCGGGACAGCCCCAGCATTTT; CDR3 protein: CASSRGGSGQPQHF; V gene: TRBV28; D gene: TRBD1; J gene: TRBJ1-5; clone size: many
CDR3 DNA: TGTGCTAGTGGTTGGCCCCACGGGGGGGCCCACACAGATACGCAGTATTTT; CDR3 protein: CASGWPHGGAHTDTQYF; V gene: TRBV12-5; D gene: TRBD2; J gene: TRBJ2-3; clone size: -
CDR3 DNA: TGTGCCAGCAGTATAGGGGGGGCTCTAACTGAGCAGTACTTC; CDR3 protein: CASSIGGALTEQYF; V gene: TRBV27; D gene: -; J gene: TRBJ2-7; clone size: -
CDR3 DNA: TGTGCCAAGAAGGAGAACACCGGGGAGCTGTTTTTT; CDR3 protein: CAKKENTGELFF; V gene: TRBV6-2/TRBV6-3; D gene: -; J gene: TRBJ2-2; clone size: -
CDR3 DNA: TGTGCCAGCAGCGTAGAAGGTTATGGCTACACCTTC; CDR3 protein: CASSVEGYGYTF; V gene: TRBV9; D gene: -; J gene: TRBJ1-2; clone size: -
CDR3 DNA: TGTGCCAGCAGTTCCCGGGGCCAGAGTGGGGAGACCCAGTACTTC; CDR3 protein: CASSSRGQSGETQYF; V gene: TRBV6-2/TRBV6-3; D gene: -; J gene: TRBJ2-5; clone size: -
CDR3 DNA: TGCAGTGCTCCCCGAGGGACGCAAGAGACCCAGTACTTC; CDR3 protein: CSAPRGTQETQYF; V gene: TRBV20-1; D gene: -; J gene: TRBJ2-5; clone size: few
CDR3 DNA: TGTGCCAGCAGGAAGGCAGGGCCTGAAGCTTTCTTT; CDR3 protein: CASRKAGPEAFF; V gene: TRBV2; D gene: -; J gene: TRBJ1-1; clone size: many
CDR3 DNA: TGCAGTGCGGGAACGTCCGTACAGACGACCTACAATGAGCAGTTCTTC; CDR3 protein: CSAGTSVQTTYNEQFF; V gene: TRBV20-1; D gene: -; J gene: TRBJ2-1; clone size: -
CDR3 DNA: TGTGCCTTGAGTGTTTTAGGGCGTTGGGACCCTGAAGCTTTCTTT; CDR3 protein: CALSVLGRWDPEAFF; V gene: TRBV30; D gene: -; J gene: TRBJ1-1; clone size: -
CDR3 DNA: TGCAGCGTTGATCGGACTAGCGGGAGCGGAGAGCAGTTCTTC; CDR3 protein: CSVDRTSGSGEQFF; V gene: TRBV29-1; D gene: TRBD2; J gene: TRBJ2-1; clone size: many
CDR3 DNA: TGCGCCAGCAGCTTGGCCGCGGTGAACACCGGGGAGCTGTTTTTT; CDR3 protein: CASSLAAVNTGELFF; V gene: TRBV5-1; D gene: -; J gene: TRBJ2-2; clone size: many
CDR3 DNA: TGTGCCAGCAGCTTTGGCGGCGCAGATACGCAGTATTTT; CDR3 protein: CASSFGGADTQYF; V gene: TRBV7-3; D gene: -; J gene: TRBJ2-3; clone size: -
CDR3 DNA: TGTGCCAGCAGGTTGTCCGGACAGGGGTCCAGGCAGCCCCAGCATTTT; CDR3 protein: CASRLSGQGSRQPQHF; V gene: TRBV2; D gene: TRBD1; J gene: TRBJ1-5; clone size: many
CDR3 DNA: TGTGCCAGCAGCCAGGGCCATCGAGAGACCCAGTACTTC; CDR3 protein: CASSQGHRETQYF; V gene: TRBV3-1; D gene: -; J gene: TRBJ2-5; clone size: -
CDR3 DNA: TGTGCCATCAGTGAGTCGGGTCCATACGAGCAGTACTTC; CDR3 protein: CAISESGPYEQYF; V gene: TRBV10-3; D gene: -; J gene: TRBJ2-7; clone size: many
CDR3 DNA: TGTGCTAGCAGCTCGGACACCACTACCGGGGAGCTGTTTTTT; CDR3 protein: CASSSDTTTGELFF; V gene: TRBV7-7; D gene: -; J gene: TRBJ2-2; clone size: -
CDR3 DNA: TGTGCCAGTAGTATACAGAGGGGGTCAGGGGCCAACGTCCTGACTTTC; CDR3 protein: CASSIQRGSGANVLTF; V gene: TRBV19; D gene: -; J gene: TRBJ2-6; clone size: once
CDR3 DNA: TGTGCCAGCAGCTTGGTTTGGGACAGGTGGTCTTACAATGAGCAGTTCTTC; CDR3 protein: CASSLVWDRWSYNEQFF; V gene: TRBV5-4; D gene: TRBD1; J gene: TRBJ2-1; clone size: many